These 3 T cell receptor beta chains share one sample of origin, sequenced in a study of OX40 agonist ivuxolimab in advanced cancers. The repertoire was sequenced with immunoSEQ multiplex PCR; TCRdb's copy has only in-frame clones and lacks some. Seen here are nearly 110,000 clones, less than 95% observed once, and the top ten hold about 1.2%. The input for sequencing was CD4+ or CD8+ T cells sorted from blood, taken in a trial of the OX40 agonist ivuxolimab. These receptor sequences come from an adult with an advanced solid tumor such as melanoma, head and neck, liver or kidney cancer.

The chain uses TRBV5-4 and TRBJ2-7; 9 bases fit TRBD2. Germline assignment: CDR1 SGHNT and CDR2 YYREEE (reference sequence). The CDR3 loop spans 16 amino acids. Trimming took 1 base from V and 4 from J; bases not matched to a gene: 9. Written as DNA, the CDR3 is TGTGCCAGCAGCTTGACTACCAGCGGGAGGCGATACGAGCAGTACTTC. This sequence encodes CASSLTTSGRRYEQYF.

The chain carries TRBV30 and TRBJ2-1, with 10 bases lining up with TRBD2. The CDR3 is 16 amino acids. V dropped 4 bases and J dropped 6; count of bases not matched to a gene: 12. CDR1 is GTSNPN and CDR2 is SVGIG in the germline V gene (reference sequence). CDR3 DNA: TGTGCCTGGACCCCCCGGACTAGCGGACGGGGCAATGAGCAGTTCTTC. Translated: CAWTPRTSGRGNEQFF.

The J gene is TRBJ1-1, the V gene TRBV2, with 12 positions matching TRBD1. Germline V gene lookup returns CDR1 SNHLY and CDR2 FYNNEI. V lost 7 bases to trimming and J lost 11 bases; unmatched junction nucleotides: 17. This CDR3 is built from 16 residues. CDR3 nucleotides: TGTGCCAGCACTCCATTGGGGGGGACAGGGGGCCTAGGGGCTTTCTTT. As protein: CASTPLGGTGGLGAFF.